This T cell receptor (beta chain) was captured in a study of T cells in localized non-small cell lung cancer (TCRdb year 2020). Background on the whole study: T cell repertoires of 200 to 300 early-stage NSCLC patients were analyzed, with tumors being compared against uninvolved tumor-adjacent lungs. The cohort was made up of around 240 treatment-naive NSCLC patients whose localized lung tumors had been resected. NSCLC patients had a mean age of around 66 years, and 129 were male and about a hundred female. Overall study outcomes, separate from this receptor: Of the top 100 tumor clones, a median of 57 were detected in paired uninvolved adjacent lung; over 25 were also among that lung's top 100. Multi-region tumor sequencing was not performed, so intratumor heterogeneity could not be excluded. Longer overall survival was associated with higher blood T cell density, whereas shorter survival was associated with higher adjacent-lung clonality. Uninvolved tumor-adjacent lung showed the highest T cell clonality, higher than tumor, which suggests more focused antigenic responses in the adjacent lung. Because the study design was exploratory, TCR variables were selected using unadjusted p-values without false-discovery rate correction.

Notes on this clone: Its antigen is not yet known. No much larger clone is present one base from it, and per-base qualities are unavailable.

At diagnosis, tumor, uninvolved tumor-adjacent lung and peripheral blood were collected and then preserved as a mix of FFPE and fresh-frozen material. For TCR repertoire profiling, the blood samples were analyzed as peripheral blood mononuclear cells. TCR beta CDR3 regions were sequenced from DNA using the immunoSEQ Assay. Per the original workflow: T cell density was computed as TCR beta template counts normalized to usable DNA estimated by amplifying housekeeping genes. Richness was estimated using the preseqR package, with extrapolation to 400,000 templates for PBMC samples and to 120,000 templates for tissue samples. Clonality was taken to be one minus Pielou's evenness. Tissue-enriched TCRs were identified by differential abundance testing using productive amino-acid clonotypes, minimum total count 5 and alpha 0.1. Repertoire overlap between compartments was quantified with the Jaccard Index and Morisita Overlap Index. GLIPH clustered TCR beta CDR3s with public tetramer-defined viral CDR3s; viral motifs required at least three viral sequences plus V-gene enrichment. Entries here come from immuneACCESS through TCRdb and include only in-frame sequences with V and J called. Some clones fail to appear in such tables; in the studies checked, an unresolved V gene covers under half of the shortfall, and the cause of the remainder is unknown. That table supplies the V and J calls and clone size; D and trimming were determined from the DNA. The sample table holds some 30,000 clones, of which about 89% were seen once. The leading ten clones occupy approximately 5.4% of the sample.

The germline V gene yields SGDLS for CDR1 and YYNGEE for CDR2. Between the V and J ends, shortened by 0 bases and 7 bases respectively, the junction contains 6 bases. The CDR3 runs 12 amino acids, cysteine and phenylalanine included. Of the read, only the CDR3 DNA is kept; its 36 bases are in frame from base 1. This sequence originates from a man aged 40 to 70 with stage II lung adenocarcinoma. The V and J segments used are TRBV9 and TRBJ2-3; TRBD1 might be the D gene, on 5 matching bases. The specimen comprised PBMCs, sampled before any cancer treatment. This receptor carries the CDR3 CASSVEGNTQYF. The DNA sequence follows: TGTGCCAGCAGCGTAGAGGGGAATACGCAGTATTTT.